This T cell receptor beta chain was captured in a study of cytomegalovirus exposure and HLA in healthy donors. As to this clone: Its antigen is still unknown.

Data came from immunoSEQ multiplex PCR; TCRdb stores just in-frame clones and leaves some out. This sample yields 200,000 or so clones, of which about 80% are seen a single time; over 5.5% belongs to the top ten. Regarding the study as a whole: Testing in vitro showed a few CMV-associated chains specific for CMV antigens.

This CDR3 has 15 amino acids. The V gene's germline CDR1 is LNHNV and CDR2 YYDKDF (reference sequence). Trimming cost V 4 bases and J 4 bases; bases outside gene matches: 3. The chain links TRBV15 to TRBJ2-3, with 12 bases matching TRBD2. The receptor comes from a young man in good health and CMV-seropositive. Material for sequencing was PBMCs. CDR3 amino acids: CATSTRTSGADTQYF. CDR3 nucleotide sequence: TGTGCCACCAGCACGCGGACTAGCGGGGCAGATACGCAGTATTTT.